At least ten counts were recorded for the clone carrying this T cell receptor beta chain. What it binds is unknown. Read data end 3 residues before the CDR3 end; the end is taken from the germline J gene. CVID subjects were neither ill nor on immunomodulatory or immunosuppressive medication at sampling. This specimen comes from a study of T cell clonality in common variable immunodeficiency. Notes on the study in general: Common variable immunodeficiency TCR beta sequences reportedly had fewer deletions and N-nucleotide insertions. Links between repertoire features and CVID complications were heterogeneity-limited.

Data came from immunoSEQ multiplex PCR; TCRdb stores just in-frame clones and leaves some out. Captured here are under 35,000 clones, none seen once; the top ten comprise around 5.4%. From germline, CDR1 is GTSNPN and CDR2 SVGIG (reference sequence). The germline V and J ends were trimmed by 7 bases and 0 bases, with 9 bases remaining between them. The CDR3 consists of 12 residues. The sequenced material came from peripheral blood mononuclear cells. The rearrangement links TRBV30 to TRBJ1-1; D is uncertain. This TCR derives from a human donor with common variable immunodeficiency. CDR3 loop: CASNQMNTEAFF. CDR3 DNA, as far as it was read: TGTGCCTCGAACCAGATGAACACTGAA.